One and the same sample provided the 11 T cell receptor beta chains below, sequenced in a study of T cell repertoires in cytomegalovirus infection. These receptors have no known antigen. TCRdb reprocessed the reads with MiXCR, giving one entry per CDR3 protein. The sample consists of 200,000 to 250,000 distinct CDR3 sequences, around 35% of them appearing once. The sequencing here drew on CD8+ T cells from cultured PBMCs, taken from culture after CMV antigen stimulation. Source of these receptors: a human donor in good health (CMV status not recorded). Some clones in this sample may be carry-over from other donors' samples.

The chain combines TRBV20-1 with TRBJ2-3; 8 bases map to TRBD2. The CDR3 runs to 14 residues. Germline V gives CDR1 DFQATT, CDR2 SNEGSKA (reference sequence). V was pared by 3 bases and J by 6 bases, with 8 bases of the junction left unmatched. DNA for the CDR3: TGCAGTGCTAGGACCCGGGAGGGCCGGGATACGCAGTATTTT. Protein product: CSARTREGRDTQYF.

The chain is built from TRBV7-9 and TRBJ2-7; D is unresolved. The V gene lost 9 bases and the J gene lost 7 bases, with 16 bases spanning the gap. CDR3 size: 12 residues. Germline V gives CDR1 SEHNR, CDR2 FQNEAQ (reference sequence). The CDR3: CARATIPTEQYF. The CDR3, as DNA: TGTGCCAGGGCCACAATCCCTACAGAGCAGTACTTC.

The chain joins TRBV15 to TRBJ1-1; 8 bases are a match to TRBD1. There are 14 residues in the CDR3. Per the germline V gene, CDR1 is LNHNV and CDR2 is YYDKDF (reference sequence). The V gene end was trimmed by 7 bases and the J gene end by 1 base; junction bases not matched to a gene: 5. Written as DNA, the CDR3 is TGTGCCACCATCCGGACAGGGAGGAACACTGAAGCTTTCTTT. This encodes CATIRTGRNTEAFF.

V and J are TRBV27 and TRBJ1-2; possibly TRBD1 for D (5 bases). The length of the CDR3 is 14 residues. V was pared by 4 bases and J by 0 bases, with 9 bases between. Germline assignment: CDR1 MNHEY and CDR2 SMNVEV (reference sequence). The CDR3 DNA reads as TGTGCCAGCAGTTATAGGGGATCTAACTATGGCTACACCTTC. Amino acids: CASSYRGSNYGYTF.

In this sample, this clonotype turned up a few times. The chain carries TRBV6-5 and TRBJ1-1; maybe TRBD1 (5 bases). The germline CDR1 and CDR2 sequences are MNHEY and SVGAGI. The CDR3 spans 14 residues. V lost 4 bases and J 0 bases, leaving 9 bases between the germline ends. This chain's CDR3 is CASSFDSMNTEAFF. The CDR3 coding sequence is TGTGCCAGCAGTTTCGACAGCATGAACACTGAAGCTTTCTTT.

The rearrangement joins TRBV20-1 to TRBJ2-7; the match to TRBD2 covers 7 bases. Per the germline V gene, CDR1 is DFQATT and CDR2 is SNEGSKA (reference sequence). This CDR3 comprises 17 residues. Trimming removed 5 bases from V and 2 bases from J; junction bases left unmatched: 18. For the CDR3, the DNA is TGCAGTGCTGTAGGGCCCACTAGCGCGATCCCAACCTACGAGCAGTACTTC. Translating gives CSAVGPTSAIPTYEQYF.

The chain is built from TRBV6-1 and TRBJ1-6, with D possibly TRBD1 on 5 matching bases. Trimming pared 6 bases from V and 5 bases from J, leaving 14 bases between. The CDR3 sequence is 15 residues long. From germline, CDR1 is MNHNS and CDR2 SASEGT. In nucleotides, the CDR3 is TGTGCCAGCAGCCGTCTTCGGGGGAATAATTCACCCCTCCACTTT. Its translation: CASSRLRGNNSPLHF.

The V call is TRBV2, the J call TRBJ1-5, with 7 nucleotides matching TRBD1. The trim removed 7 bases at V and 7 bases at J, leaving 13 bases unmatched. Looked up from germline, CDR1 is SNHLY and CDR2 is FYNNEI. CDR3 size: 15 residues. The CDR3 DNA reads TGTGCCAGCAACCCGGTGGAGGACAGGAGGCAGCCCCAGCATTTT. It codes for CASNPVEDRRQPQHF.

This clonotype was observed a handful of times. This chain uses TRBV19 with TRBJ2-7, with 7 bases aligning to TRBD2. The CDR3 has 15 amino acids. The V segment lost 3 bases and the J segment 0 bases; nucleotides outside the gene matches: 5. The germline gives CDR1 LNHDA, CDR2 SQIVND (reference sequence). The CDR3 DNA reads as TGTGCCAGTAGTATGAACGGGAGGAGCTCCTACGAGCAGTACTTC. Protein: CASSMNGRSSYEQYF.

The chain couples TRBV14 to TRBJ2-1; D perhaps matches TRBD2 (5 bases). The CDR3 is 18 residues long. Germline assignment: CDR1 SGHDN and CDR2 FVKESK. V was clipped by 0 bases and J by 7 bases, with 22 bases between them. DNA of the CDR3: TGTGCCAGCAGCCAAGATCCCGGGGTCGACCTTCCCTGGAATGAGCAGTTCTTC. Translation gives CASSQDPGVDLPWNEQFF. The entire variable domain, with the rest obtained from reference TRBV14 and TRBJ2-1, is as follows: EAGVTQFPSHSVIEKGQTVTLRCDPISGHDNLYWYRRVMGKEIKFLLHFVKESKQDESGMPNNRFLAERTGGTYSTLKVQPAELEDSGVYFCASSQDPGVDLPWNEQFFGPGTRLTVL.

The V and J genes are TRBV28 and TRBJ2-7, with TRBD2 matching 13 bases. The CDR3 loop spans 15 amino acids. Germline CDR1 MDHEN, CDR2 SYDVKM. Trimming at V came to 3 bases and at J to 10 bases, leaving 9 bases not matched to a gene. CDR3 in amino acids: CASSLLTSGRARQYF. The CDR3 DNA follows: TGTGCCAGCAGTTTGTTAACTAGCGGGAGGGCCAGACAGTACTTC.